These T cell receptor beta chains were read from a single sample in a study of T cell responses to AZD1222 COVID-19 vaccine. Generated by immunoSEQ multiplex PCR, the TCRdb table keeps only in-frame clones and is missing some. This sample has roughly 180,000 clones; around nine tenths occur once, and the top ten carry approximately 3%. The sequences come from peripheral blood, collected on day 0 of AZD1222 vaccination. The receptors stem from an adult in good health. CDR3s include the opening cysteine and the closing phenylalanine or tryptophan. The order of the fields is V gene, clone size, J gene, D gene, CDR3 DNA, CDR3 protein. A D gene is named only where the DNA matches it firmly. Clone size is shown for a subset of rows, as once, few, many or a class of expanded clone.

>TRBV3-1/TRBV3-2|.|TRBJ1-2|TRBD1
TGTGCCAGCAGCTTCGGACAGGGATTTTCCAACTATGGCTACACCTTC
CASSFGQGFSNYGYTF
>TRBV7-2|.|TRBJ1-1|.
TGTGCCAGCAGCTTAAGTCGGAACACTGAAGCTTTCTTT
CASSLSRNTEAFF
>TRBV5-8|.|TRBJ2-1|.
TGTGCCAGCAGTCTGACGGGGGGCCGGTACAATGAGCAGTTCTTC
CASSLTGGRYNEQFF
>TRBV21-1|.|TRBJ1-2|.
TGTGCCAGCATCACAAAAGGCAGGGGTTGGATCTACACCTTC
CASITKGRGWIYTF
>TRBV4-3|.|TRBJ2-1|.
TGCGCCAGCAGCCAAGCCTTGAACCCACCCGATGAGCAGTTCTTC
CASSQALNPPDEQFF
>TRBV27|.|TRBJ1-1|.
TGTGCCAGCAGTTTATCCAACATGAACACTGAAGCTTTCTTT
CASSLSNMNTEAFF
>TRBV11-3|.|TRBJ2-1|.
TGTGCCAGCAGCCCCCGGGGGCCCTCCTACAATGAGCAGTTCTTC
CASSPRGPSYNEQFF
>TRBV30|.|TRBJ2-6|.
TGTGCCTGGAGCAATCCCGGAGGAGGGGCCAACGTCCTGACTTTC
CAWSNPGGGANVLTF
>TRBV7-3|.|TRBJ2-3|.
TGTGCCAGCAGCTTAATCGTTGGGGATACGCAGTATTTT
CASSLIVGDTQYF
>TRBV27|.|TRBJ1-1|.
TGTGCCAGTCTTCAGGGCTCGAACACTGAAGCTTTCTTT
CASLQGSNTEAFF
>TRBV6-5|.|TRBJ1-5|.
TGTGCCAGCAGGACCAACGACTTTAGCAATCAGCCCCAGCATTTT
CASRTNDFSNQPQHF
>TRBV9|.|TRBJ2-7|.
TGTGCCAGCAGCGCCAGGGAAGTGGGATACTACGAGCAGTACTTC
CASSAREVGYYEQYF
>TRBV14|once|TRBJ1-3|.
TGTGCCAGCAGCCTTCTGGGGGCAGGGGACGGAAACACCATATATTTT
CASSLLGAGDGNTIYF
>TRBV7-2|.|TRBJ1-2|TRBD1
TGTGCCAGCAGCGGACAGGGGAAATATGGCTACACCTTC
CASSGQGKYGYTF
>TRBV7-8|.|TRBJ1-1|.
TGTGCCAGCAGCGACCGGTCTGAAGCTTTCTTT
CASSDRSEAFF
>TRBV7-8|.|TRBJ2-7|TRBD1
TGTGCCAGCAGCTTGGGGACAGGGGGCTCCTACGAGCAGTACTTC
CASSLGTGGSYEQYF
>TRBV13|.|TRBJ1-2|TRBD1
TGTGCCAGCAGGAAGACAGGGGCACTCTATGGCTACACCTTC
CASRKTGALYGYTF
>TRBV2|.|TRBJ1-5|.
TGTGCCAGCAGTTGGTCGGCGGGGCCCCAGCATTTT
CASSWSAGPQHF
>TRBV4-3|.|TRBJ2-1|.
TGCGCCAGCAGCCAAGATCTGAGGCGGAATGAGCAGTTCTTC
CASSQDLRRNEQFF
>TRBV5-6|.|TRBJ1-3|TRBD1
TGTGCCAGCAGATCCAGGGGGGGAACCATATATTTT
CASRSRGGTIYF
>TRBV7-8|.|TRBJ1-2|.
TGTGTCAGCAGCTTGCGACCCGCCGGCTATGGCTACACCTTC
CVSSLRPAGYGYTF
>TRBV19|.|TRBJ2-3|.
TGTGCCAGTAGCTTGTCGGGCACAGATACGCAGTATTTT
CASSLSGTDTQYF
>TRBV14|once|TRBJ1-5|.
TGTGCCAGCAGCCAAGAATGGGGGGAACGGAGCAATCAGCCCCAGCATTTT
CASSQEWGERSNQPQHF
>TRBV30|.|TRBJ1-1|.
TGTGCCTGGAGCTATCGGAAACAGGGTGGTGAAGCTTTCTTT
CAWSYRKQGGEAFF
>TRBV3-1/TRBV3-2|.|TRBJ2-5|.
TGTGCCAGCAGATTGGGGGGTAGCGACCTTCTCGAGACCCAGTACTTC
CASRLGGSDLLETQYF
>TRBV6-1|.|TRBJ1-5|TRBD1
TGTGCCAGCAGTGGGAGAACAGGGGGCCCCAATCAGCCCCAGCATTTT
CASSGRTGGPNQPQHF
>TRBV9|.|TRBJ1-2|TRBD1
TGTGCCAGCAGCGGACAGGGTAGGACATATGGCTACACCTTC
CASSGQGRTYGYTF
>TRBV9|.|TRBJ1-3|.
TGTGCCAGCAGCCCGGGCGGGTTAGGAAACACCATATATTTT
CASSPGGLGNTIYF
>TRBV7-9|.|TRBJ2-7|.
TGTGCCAGCAGCTTTAAGCGTACGGGGGAAAGCTCCTACGAGCAGTACTTC
CASSFKRTGESSYEQYF
>TRBV7-2|.|TRBJ2-5|.
TGTGCCAGCAGCGGGGGCGGGGACTCAGAGACCCAGTACTTC
CASSGGGDSETQYF
>TRBV29-1|.|TRBJ1-1|.
TGCAGCGTTGAAGGGCTTGAATCCCCTGAAGCTTTCTTT
CSVEGLESPEAFF
>TRBV7-2|.|TRBJ2-7|TRBD1
TGTGCCAGCAGCTTAGCCCCCGGGACAGGGTACGAGCAGTACTTC
CASSLAPGTGYEQYF
>TRBV9|.|TRBJ1-1|TRBD1
TGTGCCAGCAGCGTAGGTGGGACAGTGAACACTGAAGCTTTCTTT
CASSVGGTVNTEAFF
>TRBV6-2/TRBV6-3|.|TRBJ1-2|.
TGTGCCAGCAGATACGAAGGAGGCTACACCTTC
CASRYEGGYTF
>TRBV18|.|TRBJ2-5|.
TGTGCCAGCTCATTGGACATCCAAGAGACCCAGTACTTC
CASSLDIQETQYF
>TRBV18|.|TRBJ1-2|.
TGTGCCAGCTCACCATCTGATACTAGGGGCTACACCTTC
CASSPSDTRGYTF
>TRBV7-2|.|TRBJ2-7|.
TGTGCCAGCAGCTTAGATCTGAGCTCCTACGAGCAGTACTTC
CASSLDLSSYEQYF
>TRBV19|.|TRBJ1-4|.
TGTGCCACTCAACGGGGAGGACTTGCAACTAATGAAAAACTGTTTTTT
CATQRGGLATNEKLFF
>TRBV29-1|.|TRBJ1-3|.
TGCAGCGTTGAAATTGGCAGAACAGACACCATATATTTT
CSVEIGRTDTIYF
>TRBV24-1|.|TRBJ1-2|.
TGTGCCACCAGTGATTTGGACAGGAACTATGGCTACACCTTC
CATSDLDRNYGYTF
>TRBV11-2|.|TRBJ1-2|.
TGTGCCAGCAGAAAAGGTCGGGGAATCGGCTATGGCTACACCTTC
CASRKGRGIGYGYTF
>TRBV5-1|.|TRBJ1-6|TRBD1
TGCGCCAGCAGCCTAACCCCGGGACAGCTTAATTCACCCCTCCACTTT
CASSLTPGQLNSPLHF
>TRBV3-1/TRBV3-2|.|TRBJ2-7|TRBD1
TGTGCCAGCAGCCAAGTAGGCAGGGGGCTCCACGAGCAGTACTTC
CASSQVGRGLHEQYF
>TRBV9|few|TRBJ2-7|.
TGTGCCAGCAGCTCGTACTCGCACTCCTACGAGCAGTACTTC
CASSSYSHSYEQYF
>TRBV2|.|TRBJ1-1|.
TGTGCCAGCAGAAGCCAGGGAGGAGGTGAAGCTTTCTTT
CASRSQGGGEAFF
>TRBV3-1/TRBV3-2|.|TRBJ2-3|.
TGTGCCAGCAGCCAAGATGTGCAGCTACCAGATACGCAGTATTTT
CASSQDVQLPDTQYF
>TRBV18|.|TRBJ1-1|TRBD1
TGTGCCAGCTCACCACCGTCAGGGGGGCTTCCGAACACTGAAGCTTTCTTT
CASSPPSGGLPNTEAFF
>TRBV30|.|TRBJ2-2|.
TGTGCCTGGACCAAGACGCACACCGGGGAGCTGTTTTTT
CAWTKTHTGELFF